This TCR beta chain appears in the sequencing data of a study of cytomegalovirus exposure and HLA in healthy donors. As for the study in general: Earlier work reported approximately 110 million unique TCR beta sequences from some 180 million T cells. Findings and caveats of the study: Confirmation was obtained in vitro that a few CMV-associated chains are specific for CMV antigens.

This clone is a singleton in its sample. As yet, its antigen is unknown. CDR3 length: 11 residues. V was trimmed by 4 bases and J by 12 bases, leaving 10 bases between them. Germline CDR1 reads MNHEY; CDR2 reads SMNVEV (reference sequence). PCR involved 60 Vbeta and 13 Jbeta primers. Using immunoSEQ multiplex PCR, the repertoire was profiled, and TCRdb retains in-frame clones only, with some absent. The sample records fewer than 90,000 clones, 78% being singletons. The sample comprised PBMCs. The rearrangement links TRBV27 to TRBJ2-1, with D hard to call. The TCR was taken from a male donor in good health and CMV-seropositive. CDR3 DNA: TGTGCCAGCAGTTCTAGAAACTTGCAGTTCTTC. The encoded protein is CASSSRNLQFF.